This entry lists 11 T cell receptor beta chains sequenced from one sample in a study of T cells in Graves' hyperthyroidism and ophthalmopathy. What was amplified from RNA transcripts were TCR beta CDR3 regions. First-round RT-PCR with HTBI primers amplified the TCR CDR3 region. TCRdb fed the multiplex PCR reads into MiXCR, producing one record per CDR3 protein. The sample has hundreds of thousands of distinct CDR3 sequences; 15% are singletons. The sample comprised blood. These receptors all stem from a woman in her 30s with Graves' hyperthyroidism.

This clonotype was recorded at least ten times. The chain uses TRBV4-1 and TRBJ2-1; D remains ambiguous. Germline CDR1 is MGHRA and CDR2 is YSYEKL. Deletions cut 0 bases from V and 6 bases from J, with 15 bases between. The CDR3 is made up of 16 amino acids. The CDR3 loop reads CASSQDAYVGLNEQFF. CDR3 nucleotide sequence: TGCGCCAGCAGCCAAGACGCATACGTCGGGCTCAATGAGCAGTTCTTC.

In its sample, this clonotype was seen a few times. CDR3 nucleotide sequence: TGTGCCATCAGTGCTGGGGCGGGAGCAGCAGATACGCAGTATTTT. Encoded protein: CAISAGAGAADTQYF. The genes are TRBV10-3 and TRBJ2-3; 7 bases are a match to TRBD2. This CDR3 spans 15 amino acids. Germline trimming cut 4 bases from V and 4 bases from J; bases unmatched to any gene: 8. Germline V CDR1 and CDR2: ENHRY, SYGVKD.

The rearrangement joins TRBV29-1 to TRBJ2-4, with 7 nucleotides matching TRBD1. The J segment lost 5 bases and the V segment lost 4 bases, leaving 8 bases of the junction unmatched. The CDR3 extends over 14 amino acids. The germline CDR1 and CDR2 sequences are SQVTM and ANQGSEA. CDR3: CSVVAGTEQNIQYF. The CDR3 DNA reads as TGCAGCGTTGTTGCCGGGACAGAGCAAAACATTCAGTACTTC.

This clonotype was seen at least ten times. The chain employs TRBV27 and TRBJ2-3; the D is unclear. CDR1 is MNHEY and CDR2 is SMNVEV in the germline V gene (reference sequence). V was cut by 1 base and J by 3 bases, with 11 bases left in between. This CDR3 is 15 amino acids long. CDR3: CASSLLASQTDTQYF. CDR3 sequence (DNA): TGTGCCAGCAGTTTATTGGCCTCACAGACAGATACGCAGTATTTT.

This chain joins TRBV7-9 and TRBJ2-7; D is uncertain. CDR1 SEHNR and CDR2 FQNEAQ come from the germline V gene (reference sequence). Trimming pared 1 base from V and 2 bases from J, leaving 15 bases between. The CDR3 contains 16 residues. This CDR3 reads CASSLESWEYTYEQYF. CDR3 bases: TGTGCCAGCAGCTTAGAGTCATGGGAATACACCTACGAGCAGTACTTC.

V gene TRBV2 combines with J gene TRBJ2-5; the match to TRBD1 covers 8 bases. The CDR3 length is 14 residues. The V and J ends lost 9 bases and 5 bases, in that order; junction bases with no gene match: 11. Per germline, CDR1 SNHLY and CDR2 FYNNEI. The CDR3 DNA sequence: TGTGCCAGTGTGGACAGGGCTCGAGGGGAGACCCAGTACTTC. It codes for CASVDRARGETQYF.

This sequence joins TRBV27 and TRBJ1-5, with 9 nucleotides matching TRBD1. Germline-derived CDR1 and CDR2 are MNHEY and SMNVEV (reference sequence). V lost 2 bases to trimming and J lost 1 base; unmatched junction nucleotides: 12. CDR3 length: 19 residues. The CDR3 loop reads CASSLSPGQGRLSNQPQHF. In DNA, the CDR3 is TGTGCCAGCAGTTTAAGTCCCGGACAGGGGCGCCTGAGCAATCAGCCCCAGCATTTT.

This clonotype was detected a few times. It may be a read error: a sequence one base away is much more abundant. The CDR3 DNA is TGTGCCTCAGGATCAGATACGCAGTATTTT. Amino acids: CASGSDTQYF. The V and J genes are TRBV12-3 or TRBV12-4 and TRBJ2-3; D ambiguous. This CDR3 comprises 10 residues. V gave up 11 bases and J gave up 4 bases, with 7 bases separating them.

The V call is TRBV7-2, the J call TRBJ2-6; D call uncertain. Germline loops: CDR1 SGHTA, CDR2 FQGNSA. This CDR3 has 15 amino acids. Trimming removed 5 bases from V and 1 base from J, with 9 bases in between. The CDR3 DNA sequence: TGTGCCAGCAGCCCTTTGGGGTCTGGGGCCAACGTCCTGACTTTC. Translating it yields CASSPLGSGANVLTF.

This chain connects TRBV5-1 to TRBJ2-2; D is tentatively TRBD1 or TRBD2 (5 bases each). The germline V and J ends were trimmed by 2 bases and 6 bases, with 14 bases remaining between them. CDR1 and CDR2 from the germline V gene are SGHRS and YFSETQ. This CDR3 contains 15 residues. The CDR3 coding sequence is TGCGCCAGCAGCTTATCGGGACCTGGGTCCGGGGAGCTGTTTTTT. This gives the protein CASSLSGPGSGELFF. Together with reference TRBV5-1 and TRBJ2-2, the CDR3 gives the full variable domain: KAGVTQTPRYLIKTRGQQVTLSCSPISGHRSVSWYQQTPGQGLQFLFEYFSETQRNKGNFPGRFSGRQFSNSRSEMNVSTLELGDSALYLCASSLSGPGSGELFFGEGSRLTVL.

The V gene is TRBV20-1, the J gene TRBJ2-1; TRBD2 matches 14 bases. The CDR3 has 14 amino acids. Per the germline V gene, CDR1 is DFQATT and CDR2 is SNEGSKA (reference sequence). V was pared by 5 bases and J by 5 bases, with 2 bases of the junction left unmatched. The CDR3 nucleotides read TGCAGTGCTTCGACTAGCGGGAGGGACAATGAGCAGTTCTTC. It translates to CSASTSGRDNEQFF.